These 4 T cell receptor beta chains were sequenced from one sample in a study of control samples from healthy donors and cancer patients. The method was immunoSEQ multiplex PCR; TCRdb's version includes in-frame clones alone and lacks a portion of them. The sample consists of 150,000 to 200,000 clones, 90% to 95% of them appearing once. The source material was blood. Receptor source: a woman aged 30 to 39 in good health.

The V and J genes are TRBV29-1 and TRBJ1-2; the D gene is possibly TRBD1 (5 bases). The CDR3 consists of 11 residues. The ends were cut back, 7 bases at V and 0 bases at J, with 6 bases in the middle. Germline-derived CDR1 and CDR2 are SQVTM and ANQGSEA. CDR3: CSAGPNYGYTF. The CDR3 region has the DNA TGCAGCGCGGGGCCTAACTATGGCTACACCTTC.

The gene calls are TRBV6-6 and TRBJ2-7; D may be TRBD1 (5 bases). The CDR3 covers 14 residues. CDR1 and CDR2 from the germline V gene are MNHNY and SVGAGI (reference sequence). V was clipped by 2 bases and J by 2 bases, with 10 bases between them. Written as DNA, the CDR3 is TGTGCCAGCAGTTACGTGACAGTCGCCTACGAGCAGTACTTC. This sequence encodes CASSYVTVAYEQYF.

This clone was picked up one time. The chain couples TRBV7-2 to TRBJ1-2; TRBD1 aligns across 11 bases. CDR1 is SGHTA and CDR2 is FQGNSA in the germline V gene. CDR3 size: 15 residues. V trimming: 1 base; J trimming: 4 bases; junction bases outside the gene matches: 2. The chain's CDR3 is CASSLGTGGAYGYTF. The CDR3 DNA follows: TGTGCCAGCAGCTTAGGGACAGGGGGCGCCTATGGCTACACCTTC.

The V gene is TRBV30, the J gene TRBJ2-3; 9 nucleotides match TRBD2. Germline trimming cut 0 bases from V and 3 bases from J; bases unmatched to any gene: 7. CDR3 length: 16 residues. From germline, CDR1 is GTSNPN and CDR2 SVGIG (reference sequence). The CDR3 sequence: CAWSVLAGGWTDTQYF. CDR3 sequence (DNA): TGTGCCTGGAGTGTACTGGCGGGAGGGTGGACAGATACGCAGTATTTT. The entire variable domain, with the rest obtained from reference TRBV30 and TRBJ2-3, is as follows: SQTIHQWPATLVQPVGSPLSLECTVEGTSNPNLYWYRQAAGRGLQLLFYSVGIGQISSEVPQNLSASRPQDRQFILSSKKLLLSDSGFYLCAWSVLAGGWTDTQYFGPGTRLTVL.